A selection of T cell receptor beta chains follows, all from one sample in a study of blood T cell repertoires in COVID-19. Sequencing was performed with immunoSEQ multiplex PCR; in TCRdb, only in-frame clones are kept and a portion is missing. The repertoire holds around 280,000 clones, with about 88% as singletons. The sequencing sample was made of peripheral blood. These receptors came from a woman under 40 with COVID-19, enrolled during active disease. The CDR3 runs from the conserved cysteine through the conserved F or W. The D gene is left open where the match is weak. Size tells how often a clone was seen (once, few, many) or the class of an expanded clone, and some rows leave it out.

TRBJ2-6	TRBD2	once	TRBV6-2/TRBV6-3	CASSSALLAGSSGANVLTF	TGTGCCAGCAGTTCTGCCCTTCTAGCGGGAAGTTCTGGGGCCAACGTCCTGACTTTC
TRBJ2-1	-	once	TRBV24-1	CATSDPDRDIDEQFF	TGTGCCACCAGTGATCCCGACCGGGACATCGATGAGCAGTTCTTC
TRBJ2-6	TRBD1	once	TRBV5-4	CASSLETGAGANVLTF	TGTGCCAGCAGCTTGGAGACAGGGGCCGGGGCCAACGTCCTGACTTTC
TRBJ2-7	TRBD2	-	TRBV11-2	CASSFLAGVTYEQYF	TGTGCCAGCAGCTTCCTAGCGGGAGTAACTTACGAGCAGTACTTC
TRBJ1-4	TRBD1	few	TRBV4-3	CASSQGGRGINEKLFF	TGCGCCAGCAGCCAAGGTGGCAGGGGGATCAATGAAAAACTGTTTTTT
TRBJ2-1	TRBD1	-	TRBV6-2/TRBV6-3	CASSWTGSYNEQFF	TGTGCCAGCAGTTGGACAGGGAGTTACAATGAGCAGTTCTTC
TRBJ2-7	-	-	TRBV2	CASSEWAGGSRSYEQYF	TGTGCCAGCAGTGAATGGGCCGGAGGTAGCCGCTCCTACGAGCAGTACTTC
TRBJ2-7	TRBD2	-	TRBV9	CASSPRLAGDYYEQYF	TGTGCCAGCAGCCCTCGACTAGCGGGAGATTATTACGAGCAGTACTTC
TRBJ2-1	TRBD2	once	TRBV5-6	CASSPGTSGRYNEQFF	TGTGCCAGCAGCCCCGGGACTAGCGGGAGATACAATGAGCAGTTCTTC
TRBJ2-3	-	once	TRBV19	CASSIPGKPADTQYF	TGTGCCAGTAGTATACCCGGGAAGCCGGCAGATACGCAGTATTTT
TRBJ2-7	-	-	TRBV7-2	CASSLGGGWTYYEQYF	TGTGCCAGCAGCTTAGGGGGAGGCTGGACTTACTACGAGCAGTACTTC
TRBJ2-3	TRBD2	-	TRBV19	CASSLGGTSGTDTQYF	TGTGCCAGTAGTCTGGGGGGGACTAGCGGCACAGATACGCAGTATTTT
TRBJ2-7	-	-	TRBV7-9	CASSLGDTEAYEQYF	TGTGCCAGCAGCTTAGGGGACACCGAAGCTTACGAGCAGTACTTC
TRBJ1-1	-	-	TRBV30	CAWSPPRAEAFF	TGTGCCTGGAGTCCACCCCGGGCTGAAGCTTTCTTT
TRBJ2-5	-	few	TRBV12-5	CASGLSRETQYF	TGTGCTAGTGGTTTGTCCCGGGAGACCCAGTACTTC
TRBJ2-1	TRBD2	-	TRBV6-5	CASSPGLAGINEQFF	TGTGCCAGCAGCCCGGGACTAGCGGGAATCAATGAGCAGTTCTTC
TRBJ2-3	TRBD1	-	TRBV7-8	CASSLAHRGSDTQYF	TGTGCCAGCAGCTTAGCCCACAGGGGATCAGATACGCAGTATTTT
TRBJ2-1	-	-	TRBV1	CTSSQVGTPIGNEQFF	TGCACCAGCAGCCAAGTCGGGACTCCAATTGGGAATGAGCAGTTCTTC
TRBJ2-7	-	-	TRBV7-9	CASSFRGYEQYF	TGTGCCAGCAGCTTCAGGGGCTACGAGCAGTACTTC
TRBJ2-5	TRBD2	-	TRBV7-9	CASSSQAGVAQETQYF	TGTGCCAGCAGCTCCCAAGCGGGAGTCGCCCAAGAGACCCAGTACTTC
TRBJ1-6	TRBD1	-	TRBV9	CASRGGQGDSPLHF	TGTGCCAGCAGGGGGGGACAGGGTGACTCACCCCTCCACTTT
TRBJ2-6	-	-	TRBV19	CAVKQESVSGANVLTF	TGTGCCGTGAAACAGGAGTCAGTATCTGGGGCCAACGTCCTGACTTTC
TRBJ2-5	TRBD2	-	TRBV28	CASSPSGFQETQYF	TGTGCCAGCAGTCCTAGCGGGTTCCAAGAGACCCAGTACTTC
TRBJ2-5	-	once	TRBV29-1	CSVLRTDVFSTQYF	TGCAGCGTTCTCCGGACAGACGTTTTTTCGACCCAGTACTTC
TRBJ1-2	-	-	TRBV18	CASSPETGRGYTF	TGTGCCAGCTCACCAGAAACCGGTCGGGGCTACACCTTC
TRBJ1-2	-	-	TRBV6-5	CASRTGSNGYTF	TGTGCCAGCAGAACAGGATCGAATGGCTACACCTTC
TRBJ2-7	-	-	TRBV29-1	CSVQGSSYEQYF	TGCAGCGTTCAGGGCAGCTCCTACGAGCAGTACTTC
TRBJ2-3	-	-	TRBV5-1	CASSLPQGIADTQYF	TGCGCCAGCAGCTTGCCCCAGGGTATCGCAGATACGCAGTATTTT
TRBJ2-5	-	-	TRBV7-2	CASSLEGLLETQYF	TGTGCCAGCAGCTTAGAGGGGCTGCTGGAGACCCAGTACTTC
TRBJ1-5	-	-	TRBV6-1	CASSELGGGWGNQPQHF	TGTGCCAGCAGTGAATTGGGAGGGGGTTGGGGCAATCAGCCCCAGCATTTT
TRBJ1-5	TRBD1	-	TRBV2	CASGYRDSARPQHF	TGTGCCAGCGGTTACCGGGACAGCGCCAGGCCCCAGCATTTT
TRBJ2-2	-	-	TRBV5-1	CASSLPRTTGELFF	TGCGCCAGCAGCTTGCCCAGGACTACCGGGGAGCTGTTTTTT
TRBJ2-1	-	-	TRBV10-1	CASSGGTNEGYNEQFF	TGCGCCAGCAGTGGAGGGACAAATGAGGGTTACAATGAGCAGTTCTTC
TRBJ1-1	-	-	TRBV28	CASSLRGSNTEAFF	TGTGCCAGCAGTTTACGGGGGTCGAACACTGAAGCTTTCTTT
TRBJ2-1	-	-	TRBV9	CASSVGREQFF	TGTGCCAGCAGCGTAGGCAGGGAGCAGTTCTTC
TRBJ1-1	TRBD1	-	TRBV27	CASTTISGGHFF	TGTGCCAGCACCACGATTTCAGGGGGGCACTTCTTT
TRBJ1-1	-	once	TRBV4-3	CASSQVAGPGAFF	TGCGCCAGCAGCCAAGTGGCGGGGCCCGGAGCTTTCTTT
TRBJ2-2	-	-	TRBV7-3	CASSSDSSNTGELFF	TGTGCCAGCAGCTCGGACTCCAGCAACACCGGGGAGCTGTTTTTT
TRBJ2-5	TRBD2	-	TRBV10-2	CASSEWPAGGRETQYF	TGCGCCAGCAGTGAGTGGCCAGCGGGAGGACGAGAGACCCAGTACTTC
TRBJ1-6	-	-	TRBV4-1	CASGGMTDSPLHF	TGCGCCAGCGGGGGCATGACCGACTCACCCCTCCACTTT
TRBJ1-6	-	-	TRBV7-2	CASSPLGEASSYNSPLHF	TGTGCCAGCAGCCCCCTTGGGGAGGCAAGCTCCTATAATTCACCCCTCCACTTT
TRBJ2-7	-	-	TRBV7-9	CASSRDEDSTYEQYF	TGTGCCAGCAGCCGGGATGAGGACAGTACCTACGAGCAGTACTTC
TRBJ1-1	-	-	TRBV29-1	CSVEPGGGVGTEAFF	TGCAGCGTTGAGCCCGGCGGAGGGGTGGGGACTGAAGCTTTCTTT
TRBJ2-7	-	-	TRBV3-1/TRBV3-2	CASSQVGSSYEQYF	TGTGCCAGCAGCCAAGTCGGGAGCTCCTACGAGCAGTACTTC
TRBJ2-3	-	-	TRBV4-1	CASSQLAGASDTQYF	TGCGCCAGCAGCCAGTTGGCAGGGGCGTCAGATACGCAGTATTTT
TRBJ1-6	TRBD1	-	TRBV6-5	CASSYGTGGSPLHF	TGTGCCAGCAGTTACGGGACAGGGGGCTCACCCCTCCACTTT
TRBJ2-7	-	-	TRBV5-1	CASSPRADPSYEQYF	TGCGCCAGCAGCCCCAGGGCCGATCCCTCCTACGAGCAGTACTTC
TRBJ2-3	TRBD1	-	TRBV18	CASSPRPGQGGTDTQYF	TGTGCCAGCTCACCACGGCCGGGACAGGGGGGGACAGATACGCAGTATTTT
TRBJ2-7	-	-	TRBV16	CASSLGTVGTPYEQYF	TGTGCCAGCAGCCTCGGGACAGTTGGGACTCCCTACGAGCAGTACTTC
TRBJ2-1	TRBD2	once	TRBV7-9	CASSAPGLALDNEQFF	TGTGCCAGCAGCGCCCCCGGACTAGCTTTGGACAATGAGCAGTTCTTC
TRBJ2-3	TRBD1	-	TRBV2	CAGRQGVSADTQYF	TGTGCCGGAAGACAGGGGGTCTCGGCAGATACGCAGTATTTT
TRBJ1-1	TRBD1	-	TRBV25-1	CASSTGPEAFF	TGTGCCAGCTCGACAGGGCCTGAAGCTTTCTTT
TRBJ2-5	TRBD1	-	TRBV6-2/TRBV6-3	CASSKWDSGTGRRQETQYF	TGTGCCAGCAGTAAGTGGGACAGTGGAACGGGACGACGTCAAGAGACCCAGTACTTC
TRBJ2-1	-	-	TRBV6-5	CASTGMNNEQFF	TGTGCCAGCACGGGGATGAACAATGAGCAGTTCTTC
TRBJ2-1	-	-	TRBV30	CAWTRGSPYNEQFF	TGTGCCTGGACCAGGGGCTCCCCCTACAATGAGCAGTTCTTC